The 30 T cell receptor beta chains given below trace back to one sample, sequenced in a study of cytomegalovirus exposure and HLA in healthy donors. Primers for the PCR totalled 60 Vbeta and 13 Jbeta. Libraries were prepared by immunoSEQ multiplex PCR; TCRdb keeps only in-frame clonotypes and omits some of them. The data show roughly 200,000 clones, 82% seen once. The source material was PBMCs. These TCRs come from a woman between 18 and 29 years old in good health and CMV-seronegative.

This clone was counted a single time. This rearrangement joins TRBV5-8 to TRBJ2-2; D is perhaps TRBD2 (6 bases). Trimming removed 1 base at V and 5 bases at J, with 9 bases between. This CDR3 region has 14 residues. CDR1 SGHTS and CDR2 YDEGEE come from the germline V gene. The CDR3 bases are TGTGCCAGCAGCTTGTGGAGGGGAACCGGGGAGCTGTTTTTT. Its protein is CASSLWRGTGELFF.

The rearrangement joins TRBV7-2 to TRBJ2-7, with a possible D match to TRBD2 (6 bases). This CDR3 comprises 14 residues. Trimming took 3 bases from V and 2 from J, leaving 11 bases between them. Germline V gene sequence: CDR1 SGHTA, CDR2 FQGNSA. CDR3 DNA: TGTGCCAGCAGCTTCGGGACTCCTACCTACGAGCAGTACTTC. It yields the protein CASSFGTPTYEQYF.

The chain recombines TRBV30 with TRBJ1-6; 8 nucleotides align to TRBD1. Germline-derived CDR1 and CDR2 are GTSNPN and SVGIG (reference sequence). Trimming at V came to 4 bases and at J to 9 bases, leaving 5 bases not matched to a gene. The CDR3 length is 13 residues. The CDR3 sequence: CAWTDRAPSPLHF. The CDR3 nucleotides read TGTGCCTGGACGGACAGGGCCCCTTCACCCCTCCACTTT.

The chain is built from TRBV27 and TRBJ2-5, with D tentatively TRBD2 (6 bases). The DNA end is a closer match to TRBJ2-7, so the J assignment may be wrong. The CDR3 extends over 15 amino acids. Germline V gives CDR1 MNHEY, CDR2 SMNVEV (reference sequence). CDR3 bases: TGTGCCAGCAGTCACCGACAGACTAGCTCCTACGAGCAGTACTTC. Amino acids: CASSHRQTSSYEQYF.

The genes are TRBV19 and TRBJ2-7; the D is unclear. Germline V gives CDR1 LNHDA, CDR2 SQIVND (reference sequence). With 5 bases removed from V and 7 bases from J, the gap between germline ends came to 18 bases. This CDR3 is built from 14 residues. CDR3 region: CASSPRSKPDEQYF. Here the CDR3 DNA reads TGTGCCAGTAGTCCCCGTAGCAAGCCCGATGAGCAGTACTTC. Based on the CDR3 plus reference TRBV19 and TRBJ2-7, the full variable domain is DGGITQSPKYLFRKEGQNVTLSCEQNLNHDAMYWYRQDPGQGLRLIYYSQIVNDFQKGDIAEGYSVSREKKESFPLTVTSAQKNPTAFYLCASSPRSKPDEQYFGPGTRLTVT.

The V gene is TRBV21-1, the J gene TRBJ2-7; the DNA was not used to check the table's D call, TRBD2. TRBV21-1 is listed as a pseudogene. The CDR3 covers 16 residues. The DNA of the CDR3 is TGTGCCAGCAGCAAAGTGAGAGGGTCAGATTCCTACGAGCAGTACGTC. The encoded protein is CASSKVRGSDSYEQYV.

There are a few counts of this clone. The chain recombines TRBV6-5 with TRBJ2-7; 9 bases map to TRBD1. V gave up 0 bases and J gave up 1 base; unmatched junction bases: 1. Germline CDR1 and CDR2: MNHEY and SVGAGI. The CDR3 extends over 15 amino acids. CDR3 DNA: TGTGCCAGCAGTTACTCGGGACAGGGATCCTACGAGCAGTACTTC. Protein sequence: CASSYSGQGSYEQYF.

The chain couples TRBV10-2 to TRBJ2-3, with TRBD2 as a possible D gene (6 bases). This CDR3 is 13 amino acids long. Per the germline V gene, CDR1 is WSHSY and CDR2 is SAAADI. The V gene lost 7 bases and the J gene lost 1 base, with 9 bases spanning the gap. DNA for the CDR3: TGCGCCAGCAAGGAGCGGGGCACAGATACGCAGTATTTT. The encoded protein is CASKERGTDTQYF.

This rearrangement joins TRBV5-4 to TRBJ1-2; the match to TRBD1 covers 8 bases. Germline-derived CDR1 and CDR2 are SGHNT and YYREEE (reference sequence). This CDR3 contains 17 residues. The junction had 12 bases not matched to a gene; V was cut back by 3 bases and J by 2 bases. CDR3 sequence reads: CASSSPEQGGNNYGYTF. The CDR3 nucleotides read TGTGCCAGCAGCTCCCCAGAACAGGGGGGGAACAACTATGGCTACACCTTC.

This rearrangement joins TRBV4-3 to TRBJ2-7, with TRBD1 matching over 7 bases. With V trimmed by 4 bases and J by 0 bases, 6 bases remained unmatched. This CDR3 has 15 residues. CDR1 is LGHNA and CDR2 is YSLEER in the germline V gene. CDR3 residues: CASSRTGTASYEQYF. The CDR3 DNA sequence: TGCGCCAGCAGCCGGACCGGGACAGCCTCCTACGAGCAGTACTTC.

The DNA of the CDR3 is TGTGCCAGCAGCCCTGTCCAGGCCTATGGCTACACCTTC. It is translated as CASSPVQAYGYTF. V usage is TRBV7-6 and J usage is TRBJ1-2; unclear D gene. Germline CDR1 SGHVS, CDR2 FNYEAQ. Between the trimmed V and J ends, which lost 5 bases and 4 bases, there was a span of 11 bases. The CDR3 runs to 13 residues.

The rearrangement uses TRBV19 and TRBJ2-3; 7 positions match TRBD2. Trimming removed 3 bases from V and 8 bases from J; junction bases left unmatched: 5. This CDR3 spans 13 amino acids. The germline V gene has CDR1 LNHDA and CDR2 SQIVND (reference sequence). CDR3 sequence reads: CASSIQSGGTQYF. CDR3 nucleotide sequence: TGTGCCAGTAGTATCCAGTCGGGGGGTACGCAGTATTTT.

The CDR3 nucleotides are TGTGCCAGCAGTTACTCTTTGACAGGGGTGATGACGACCCAGTACTTC. It codes for CASSYSLTGVMTTQYF. The V call is TRBV6-5, the J call TRBJ2-5; 8 bases are shared with TRBD1. V gave up 0 bases and J gave up 7 bases; unmatched junction bases: 10. The CDR3 has 16 amino acids. Germline CDR1 is MNHEY and CDR2 is SVGAGI.

This clone was seen a handful of times. The chain carries TRBV5-4 and TRBJ1-1; 8 bases match TRBD1. The J segment lost 3 bases and the V segment lost 3 bases, leaving 4 bases of the junction unmatched. Germline loops: CDR1 SGHNT, CDR2 YYREEE (reference sequence). The CDR3 runs to 14 residues. CDR3 residues: CASSSDRVYTEAFF. CDR3 DNA sequence: TGTGCCAGCAGCTCGGACAGGGTTTACACTGAAGCTTTCTTT.

The chain combines TRBV5-6 with TRBJ2-5; D gene ambiguous. This CDR3 spans 14 amino acids. The ends were cut back, 1 base at V and 5 bases at J, with 12 bases in the middle. CDR1 and CDR2 from the germline V gene are SGHDT and YYEEEE. CDR3 sequence (DNA): TGTGCCAGCAGCTTGCCCCCCAGCGTGGAGACCCAGTACTTC. Its protein is CASSLPPSVETQYF.

The chain combines TRBV11-3 with TRBJ1-1; the match to TRBD1 covers 8 bases. This CDR3 has 16 amino acids. The V gene's germline CDR1 is SGHNT and CDR2 YENEEA. The junction had 14 bases not matched to a gene; V was cut back by 5 bases and J by 6 bases. The CDR3 loop reads CASSPFMTGATSEAFF. CDR3 coding DNA: TGTGCCAGCAGCCCCTTCATGACAGGGGCTACTTCTGAAGCTTTCTTT.

This clone showed up just once. This sequence joins TRBV4-1 and TRBJ2-1, with 10 positions matching TRBD2. The J segment lost 1 base and the V segment lost 2 bases, leaving 8 bases of the junction unmatched. The CDR3 is made up of 18 amino acids. Germline V gene lookup returns CDR1 MGHRA and CDR2 YSYEKL. The CDR3: CASSQLYLAGESYNEQFF. The CDR3 nucleotides read TGCGCCAGCAGCCAATTGTATCTAGCGGGAGAATCCTACAATGAGCAGTTCTTC.

The chain couples TRBV6-5 to TRBJ2-1, with D unresolved. CDR1 is MNHEY, CDR2 SVGAGI, per germline. V gave up 6 bases and J gave up 7 bases, with 7 bases separating them. The CDR3 length is 11 residues. This chain's CDR3 is CASSILNEQFF. CDR3 in DNA: TGTGCCAGCAGCATACTTAATGAGCAGTTCTTC.

The chain is built from TRBV27 and TRBJ2-3; TRBD2 agrees at 10 bases. Germline lookup yields CDR1 MNHEY and CDR2 SMNVEV (reference sequence). V dropped 8 bases and J dropped 2; count of bases not matched to a gene: 22. The CDR3 is 20 residues long. The CDR3 DNA sequence: TGTGCCAGCTTAGTGGCTAGCGGGAGTTTGCTCGGTTCTAACACAGATACGCAGTATTTT. Translation gives CASLVASGSLLGSNTDTQYF.

The chain couples TRBV4-3 to TRBJ2-5; D is possibly TRBD1 (5 bases). The J call may be in error: the DNA end matches TRBJ2-7 better. Looked up from germline, CDR1 is LGHNA and CDR2 is YSLEER. The CDR3 is 15 residues long. CDR3 in DNA: TGCGCCAGCAGCCAAGGGCAGGGCTGGGGAAACGAGCAGTACTTC. Encoded protein: CASSQGQGWGNEQYF.

The rearrangement joins TRBV27 to TRBJ2-1; TRBD2 aligns across 10 bases. The CDR3 spans 17 residues. The V segment lost 6 bases and the J segment 7 bases; nucleotides outside the gene matches: 15. The germline V gene encodes CDR1 MNHEY and CDR2 SMNVEV (reference sequence). The CDR3 protein is CASRLTPSGSIGNEQFF. The CDR3 coding sequence is TGTGCCAGCAGGCTGACCCCTAGCGGGAGCATCGGGAATGAGCAGTTCTTC.

This clone occurred once. Germline is not matched at one junction end, which may reflect a read error. The genes are TRBV7-9 and TRBJ1-1; 8 bases align to TRBD1. Germline V CDR1 and CDR2: SEHNR, FQNEAQ (reference sequence). The CDR3 consists of 14 residues. The CDR3 reads CSSSSPQGARGAFF. In nucleotides, the CDR3 is TGTTCCAGCAGCTCCCCCCAGGGGGCACGAGGAGCTTTCTTT.

This clone was observed a handful of times. The chain couples TRBV7-9 to TRBJ2-4; TRBD2 aligns across 7 bases. Trimming removed 5 bases from V and 0 bases from J; junction bases left unmatched: 4. The CDR3 contains 15 residues. CDR1 is SEHNR and CDR2 is FQNEAQ in the germline V gene (reference sequence). CDR3 in amino acids: CASSRAGLAKNIQYF. The CDR3 DNA reads TGTGCCAGCAGCCGAGCGGGACTAGCCAAAAACATTCAGTACTTC. The variable domain in full, with the rest retrieved from reference TRBV7-9 and TRBJ2-4, is DTGVSQNPRHKITKRGQNVTFRCDPISEHNRLYWYRQTLGQGPEFLTYFQNEAQLEKSRLLSDRFSAERPKGSFSTLEIQRTEQGDSAMYLCASSRAGLAKNIQYFGAGTRLSVL.

This chain uses TRBV4-3 with TRBJ2-3; 8 bases fit TRBD2. There are 14 residues in the CDR3. J was trimmed by 4 bases and V by 5 bases; bases with no gene match: 5. From germline, CDR1 is LGHNA and CDR2 YSLEER. This CDR3 is CASSTQREPDTQYF. As DNA, the CDR3 is TGCGCCAGCAGCACCCAGCGGGAGCCAGATACGCAGTATTTT.

This clone was seen only once. J is TRBJ1-1 and V is TRBV25-1; no reliable D call. The V gene's germline CDR1 is MGHDK and CDR2 SYGVNS. The germline V and J ends were trimmed by 1 base and 1 base, with 7 bases remaining between them. The CDR3 is 14 amino acids. CDR3 in amino acids: CASSELGRNTEAFF. The CDR3 DNA reads TGTGCCAGCAGTGAATTGGGGAGGAACACTGAAGCTTTCTTT.

This sequence joins TRBV4-3 and TRBJ2-3; weak D call: TRBD2 (6 bases). Germline V CDR1 and CDR2: LGHNA, YSLEER. The CDR3 extends over 17 amino acids. With 1 base removed from V and 0 bases from J, the gap between germline ends came to 14 bases. Here the CDR3 DNA reads TGCGCCAGCAGCCAAGGAGGAGGGCTGGGGAGCACAGATACGCAGTATTTT. This codes for CASSQGGGLGSTDTQYF.

The chain uses TRBV5-1 and TRBJ1-1; D call uncertain. In germline, CDR1 is SGHRS, CDR2 YFSETQ. V lost 0 bases and J 1 base, leaving 7 bases between the germline ends. This CDR3 has 14 residues. In DNA form, the CDR3 reads TGCGCCAGCAGCTTGGAGCGGTCGAACACTGAAGCTTTCTTT. Translating gives CASSLERSNTEAFF.

The chain recombines TRBV28 with TRBJ2-3; 7 bases fit TRBD1. Trimming removed 5 bases from V and 3 bases from J; junction bases left unmatched: 14. Looked up from germline, CDR1 is MDHEN and CDR2 is SYDVKM. The CDR3 contains 17 residues. The CDR3, as DNA: TGTGCCAGCAGTCCATACTCACCGGGGACAGCTACAGATACGCAGTATTTT. Amino acid sequence: CASSPYSPGTATDTQYF.

This clone was seen a few times. The V and J genes are TRBV5-6 and TRBJ1-2; D is undetermined. The CDR3 totals 12 residues. The V end lost 0 bases, the J end lost 5 bases, and 5 bases lay between the germline ends. CDR1 and CDR2 from the germline V gene are SGHDT and YYEEEE. CDR3 residues: CASSLASYGYTF. The CDR3 DNA reads TGTGCCAGCAGCTTGGCCAGTTATGGCTACACCTTC.

The chain links TRBV18 to TRBJ1-1; TRBD1 aligns across 8 bases. V lost 10 bases to trimming and J lost 1 base; unmatched junction nucleotides: 8. CDR1 and CDR2 from the germline V gene are KGHSH and LQKENI. The CDR3 has 14 amino acids. CDR3 in amino acids: CATKETGANTEAFF. The CDR3 region has the DNA TGTGCCACCAAAGAGACAGGGGCGAACACTGAAGCTTTCTTT.